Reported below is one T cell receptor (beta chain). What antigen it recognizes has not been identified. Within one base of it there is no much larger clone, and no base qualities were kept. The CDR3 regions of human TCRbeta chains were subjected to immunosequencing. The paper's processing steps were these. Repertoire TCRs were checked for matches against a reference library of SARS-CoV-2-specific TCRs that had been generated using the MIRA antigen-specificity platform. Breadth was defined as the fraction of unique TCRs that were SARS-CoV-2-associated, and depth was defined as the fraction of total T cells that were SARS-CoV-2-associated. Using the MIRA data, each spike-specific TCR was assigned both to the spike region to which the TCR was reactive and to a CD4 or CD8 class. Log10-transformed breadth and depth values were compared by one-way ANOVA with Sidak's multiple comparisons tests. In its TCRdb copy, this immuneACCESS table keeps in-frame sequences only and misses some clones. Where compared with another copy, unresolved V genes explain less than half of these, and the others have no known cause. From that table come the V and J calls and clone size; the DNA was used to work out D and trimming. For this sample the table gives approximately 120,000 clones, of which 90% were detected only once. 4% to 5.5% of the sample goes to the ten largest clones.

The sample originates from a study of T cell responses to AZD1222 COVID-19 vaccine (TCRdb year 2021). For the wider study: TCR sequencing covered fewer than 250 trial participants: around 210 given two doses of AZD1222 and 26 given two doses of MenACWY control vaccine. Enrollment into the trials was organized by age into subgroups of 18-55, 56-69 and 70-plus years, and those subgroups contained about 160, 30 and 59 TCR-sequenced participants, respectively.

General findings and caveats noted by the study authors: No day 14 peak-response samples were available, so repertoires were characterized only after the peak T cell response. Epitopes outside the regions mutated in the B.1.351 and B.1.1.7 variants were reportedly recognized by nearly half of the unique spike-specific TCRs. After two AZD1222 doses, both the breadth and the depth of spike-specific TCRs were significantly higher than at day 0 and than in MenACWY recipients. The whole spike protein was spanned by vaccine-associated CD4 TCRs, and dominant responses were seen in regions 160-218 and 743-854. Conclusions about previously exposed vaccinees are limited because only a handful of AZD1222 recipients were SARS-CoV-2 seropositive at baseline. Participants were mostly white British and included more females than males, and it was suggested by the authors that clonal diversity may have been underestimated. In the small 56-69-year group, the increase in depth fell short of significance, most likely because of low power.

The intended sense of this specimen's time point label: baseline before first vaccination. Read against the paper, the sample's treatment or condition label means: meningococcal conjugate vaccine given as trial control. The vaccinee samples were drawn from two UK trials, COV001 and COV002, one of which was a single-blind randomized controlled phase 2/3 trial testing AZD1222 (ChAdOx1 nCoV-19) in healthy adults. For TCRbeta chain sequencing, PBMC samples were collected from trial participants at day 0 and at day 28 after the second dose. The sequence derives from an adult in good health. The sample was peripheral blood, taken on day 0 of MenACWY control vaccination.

The CDR3 region has the sequence CASSQSGGSYNSPLHF. The bases are TGTGCCAGCAGCCAATCCGGGGGGTCCTATAATTCACCCCTCCACTTT. The rearrangement joined TRBV4-2 to TRBJ1-6; perhaps TRBD1 is the D gene, with 5 bases matching. The CDR3 starts with the cysteine, ends with the phenylalanine, and has 16 residues. The sequence is cut down to CDR3 DNA, 48 bases in frame from base 1. V is pared back by 2 bases and J by 1 base, with 9 bases lying between the germline termini. CDR1 and CDR2, per the germline V gene, are LGHNA and YNFKEQ.